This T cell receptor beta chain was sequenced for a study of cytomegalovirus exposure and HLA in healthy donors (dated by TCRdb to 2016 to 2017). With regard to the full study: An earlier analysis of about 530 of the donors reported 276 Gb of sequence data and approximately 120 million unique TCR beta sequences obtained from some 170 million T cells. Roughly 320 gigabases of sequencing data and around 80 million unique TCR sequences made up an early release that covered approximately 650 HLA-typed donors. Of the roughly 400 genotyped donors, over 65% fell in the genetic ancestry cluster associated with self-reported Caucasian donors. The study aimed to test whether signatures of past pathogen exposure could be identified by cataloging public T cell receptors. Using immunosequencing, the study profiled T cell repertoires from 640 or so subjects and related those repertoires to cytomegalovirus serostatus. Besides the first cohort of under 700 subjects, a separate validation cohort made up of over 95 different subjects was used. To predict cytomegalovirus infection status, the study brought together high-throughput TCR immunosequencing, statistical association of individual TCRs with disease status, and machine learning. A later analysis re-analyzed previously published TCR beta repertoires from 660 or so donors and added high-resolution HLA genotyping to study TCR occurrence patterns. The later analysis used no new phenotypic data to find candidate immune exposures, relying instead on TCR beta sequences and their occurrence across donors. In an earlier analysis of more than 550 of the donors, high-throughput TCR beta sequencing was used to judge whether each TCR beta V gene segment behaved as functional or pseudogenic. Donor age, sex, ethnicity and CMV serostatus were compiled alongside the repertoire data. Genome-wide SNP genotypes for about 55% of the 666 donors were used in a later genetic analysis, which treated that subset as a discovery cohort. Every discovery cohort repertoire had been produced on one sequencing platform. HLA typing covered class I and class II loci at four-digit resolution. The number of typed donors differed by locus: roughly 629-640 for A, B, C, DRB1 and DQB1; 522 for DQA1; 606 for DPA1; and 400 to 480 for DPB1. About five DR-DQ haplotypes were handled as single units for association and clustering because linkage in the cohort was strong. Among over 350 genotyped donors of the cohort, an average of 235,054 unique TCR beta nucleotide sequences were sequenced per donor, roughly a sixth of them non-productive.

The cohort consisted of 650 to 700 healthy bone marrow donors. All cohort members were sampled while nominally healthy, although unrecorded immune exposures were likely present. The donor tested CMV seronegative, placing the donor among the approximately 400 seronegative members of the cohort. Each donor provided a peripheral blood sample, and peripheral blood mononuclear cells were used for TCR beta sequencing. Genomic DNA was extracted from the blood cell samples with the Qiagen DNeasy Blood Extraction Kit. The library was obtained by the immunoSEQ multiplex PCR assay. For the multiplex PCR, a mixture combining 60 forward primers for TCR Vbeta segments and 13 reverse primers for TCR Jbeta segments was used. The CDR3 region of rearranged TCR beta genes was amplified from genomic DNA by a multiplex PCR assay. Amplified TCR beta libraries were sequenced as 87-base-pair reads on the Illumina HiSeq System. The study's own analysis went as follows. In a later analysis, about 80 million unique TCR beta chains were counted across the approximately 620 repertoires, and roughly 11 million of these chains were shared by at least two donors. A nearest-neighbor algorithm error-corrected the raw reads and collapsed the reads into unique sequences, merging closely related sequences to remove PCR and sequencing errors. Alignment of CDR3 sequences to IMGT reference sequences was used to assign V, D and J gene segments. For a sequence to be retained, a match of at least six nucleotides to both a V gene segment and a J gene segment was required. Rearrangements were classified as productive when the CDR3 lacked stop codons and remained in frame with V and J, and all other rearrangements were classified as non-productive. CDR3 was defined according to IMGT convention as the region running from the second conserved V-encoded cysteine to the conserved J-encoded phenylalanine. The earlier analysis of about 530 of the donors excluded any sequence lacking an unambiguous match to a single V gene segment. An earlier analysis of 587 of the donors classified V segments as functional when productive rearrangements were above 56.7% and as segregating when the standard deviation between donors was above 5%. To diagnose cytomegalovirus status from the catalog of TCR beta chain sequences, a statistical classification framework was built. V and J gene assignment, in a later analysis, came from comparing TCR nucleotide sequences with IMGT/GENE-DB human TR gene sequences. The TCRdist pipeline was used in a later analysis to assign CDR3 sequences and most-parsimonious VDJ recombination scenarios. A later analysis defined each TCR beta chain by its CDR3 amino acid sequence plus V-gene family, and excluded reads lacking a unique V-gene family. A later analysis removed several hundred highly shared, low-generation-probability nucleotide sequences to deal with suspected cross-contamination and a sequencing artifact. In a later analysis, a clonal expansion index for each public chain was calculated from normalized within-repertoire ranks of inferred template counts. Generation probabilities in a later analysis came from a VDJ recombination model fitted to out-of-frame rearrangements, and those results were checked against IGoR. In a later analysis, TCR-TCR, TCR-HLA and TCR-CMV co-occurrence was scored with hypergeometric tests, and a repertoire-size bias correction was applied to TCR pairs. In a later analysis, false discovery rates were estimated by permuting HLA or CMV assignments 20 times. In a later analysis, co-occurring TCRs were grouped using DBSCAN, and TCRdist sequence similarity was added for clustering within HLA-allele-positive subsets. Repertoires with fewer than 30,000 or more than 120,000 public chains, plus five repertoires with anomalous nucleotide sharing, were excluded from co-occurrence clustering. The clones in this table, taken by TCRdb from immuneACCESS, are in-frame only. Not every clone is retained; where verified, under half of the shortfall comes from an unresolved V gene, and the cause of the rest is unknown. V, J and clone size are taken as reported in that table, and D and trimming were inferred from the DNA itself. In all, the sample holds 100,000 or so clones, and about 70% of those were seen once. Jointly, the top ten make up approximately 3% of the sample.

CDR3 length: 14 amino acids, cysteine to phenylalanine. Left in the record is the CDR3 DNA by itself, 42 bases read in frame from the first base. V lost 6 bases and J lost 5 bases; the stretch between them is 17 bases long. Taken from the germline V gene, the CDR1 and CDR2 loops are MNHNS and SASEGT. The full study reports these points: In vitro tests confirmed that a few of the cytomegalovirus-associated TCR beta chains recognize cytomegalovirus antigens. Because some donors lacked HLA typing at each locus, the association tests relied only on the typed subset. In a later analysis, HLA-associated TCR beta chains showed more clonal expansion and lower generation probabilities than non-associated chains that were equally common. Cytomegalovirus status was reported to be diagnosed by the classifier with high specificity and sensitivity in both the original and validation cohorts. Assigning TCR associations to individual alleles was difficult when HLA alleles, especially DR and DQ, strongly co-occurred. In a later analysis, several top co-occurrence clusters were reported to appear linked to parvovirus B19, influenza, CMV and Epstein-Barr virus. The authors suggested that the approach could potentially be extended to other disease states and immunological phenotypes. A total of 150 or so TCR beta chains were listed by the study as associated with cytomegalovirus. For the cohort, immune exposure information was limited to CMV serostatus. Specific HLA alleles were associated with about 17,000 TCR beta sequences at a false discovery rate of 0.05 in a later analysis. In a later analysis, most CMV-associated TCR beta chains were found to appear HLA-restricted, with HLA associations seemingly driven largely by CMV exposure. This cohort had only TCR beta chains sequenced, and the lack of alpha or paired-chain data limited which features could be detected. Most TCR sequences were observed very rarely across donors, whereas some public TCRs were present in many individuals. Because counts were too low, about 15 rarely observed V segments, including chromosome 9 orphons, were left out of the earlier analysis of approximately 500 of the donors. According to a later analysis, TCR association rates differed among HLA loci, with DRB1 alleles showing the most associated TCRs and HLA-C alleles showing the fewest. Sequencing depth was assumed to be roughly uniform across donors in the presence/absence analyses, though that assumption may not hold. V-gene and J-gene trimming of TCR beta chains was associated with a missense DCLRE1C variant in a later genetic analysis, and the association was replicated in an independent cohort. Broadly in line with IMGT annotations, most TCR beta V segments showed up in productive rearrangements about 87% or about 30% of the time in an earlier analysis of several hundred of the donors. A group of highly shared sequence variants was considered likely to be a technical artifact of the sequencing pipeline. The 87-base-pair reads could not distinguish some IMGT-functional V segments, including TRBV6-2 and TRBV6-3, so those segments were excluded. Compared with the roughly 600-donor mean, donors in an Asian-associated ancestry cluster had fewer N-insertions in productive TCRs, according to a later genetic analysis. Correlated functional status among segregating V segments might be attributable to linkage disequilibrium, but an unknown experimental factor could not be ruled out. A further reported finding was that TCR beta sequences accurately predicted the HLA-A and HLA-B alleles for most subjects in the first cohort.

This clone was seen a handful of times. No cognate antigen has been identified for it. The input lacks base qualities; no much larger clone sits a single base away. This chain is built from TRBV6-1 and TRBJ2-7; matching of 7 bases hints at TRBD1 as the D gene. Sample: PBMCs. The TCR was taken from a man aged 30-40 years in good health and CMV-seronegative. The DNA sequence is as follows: TGTGCCAGCAGACTTAGAGGCAGGGGGGACGAGCAGTACTTC. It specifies CASRLRGRGDEQYF.